Presented here are 32 T cell receptor beta chains from one specimen sequenced in a study of blood T cell repertoires in COVID-19. TCRdb keeps only in-frame clones here, not all; method: immunoSEQ multiplex PCR. The table lists almost 200,000 clones, about 90% of them singletons. The specimen was peripheral blood. The receptor source for this set is a woman aged 70-85 years with acute or convalescent COVID-19.

This clone was observed a handful of times. The CDR3 reads CASRRGGVEPQHF. CDR3 bases: TGTGCCAGCAGGAGGGGGGGCGTAGAGCCCCAGCATTTT. The V and J genes are TRBV2 and TRBJ1-5; perhaps TRBD1 as D (6 bases). Germline V gene data show CDR1 as SNHLY and CDR2 as FYNNEI. V gave up 6 bases and J gave up 8 bases, with 14 bases separating them. This CDR3 contains 13 residues.

The rearrangement links TRBV19 to TRBJ2-2, with a weak D call TRBD2 (6 bases). V was trimmed by 2 bases and J by 7 bases, leaving 14 bases between them. Germline CDR1 and CDR2: LNHDA and SQIVND (reference sequence). This CDR3 contains 15 residues. This CDR3 reads CASSILGTGVGELFF. Written as DNA, the CDR3 is TGTGCCAGTAGTATATTGGGAACGGGGGTCGGGGAGCTGTTTTTT. The full variable domain, its missing parts supplied by reference TRBV19 and TRBJ2-2, is DGGITQSPKYLFRKEGQNVTLSCEQNLNHDAMYWYRQDPGQGLRLIYYSQIVNDFQKGDIAEGYSVSREKKESFPLTVTSAQKNPTAFYLCASSILGTGVGELFFGEGSRLTVL.

In this sample, this clone turned up once. The chain uses TRBV6-2 or TRBV6-3 and TRBJ1-3, with a weak D call TRBD1 (5 bases). Germline V lookup: CDR1 MNHEY, CDR2 SVGEGT. CDR3 length equals 16 residues. The V gene lost 6 bases and the J gene lost 3 bases, with 18 bases spanning the gap. The DNA of the CDR3 is TGTGCCAGCAGCCGGGCCCAGGGCAATCGTGGAAACACCATATATTTT. Translation gives CASSRAQGNRGNTIYF.

The V call is TRBV5-1, the J call TRBJ2-1; D uncertain. Germline V gives CDR1 SGHRS, CDR2 YFSETQ. Trimming took 2 bases from V and 1 from J, leaving 7 bases between them. This CDR3 has 14 amino acids. CDR3 DNA: TGCGCCAGCAGCTTAACTGTTTCCTACAATGAGCAGTTCTTC. Protein sequence: CASSLTVSYNEQFF.

The chain couples TRBV28 to TRBJ2-5; a possible D gene is TRBD2 (6 bases). The ends were cut back, 2 bases at V and 5 bases at J, with 9 bases in the middle. Germline V gene data show CDR1 as MDHEN and CDR2 as SYDVKM. The CDR3 has 13 residues. Written as DNA, the CDR3 is TGTGCCAGCAGTTTAGGAGGGATGGAGACCCAGTACTTC. Its translation is CASSLGGMETQYF.

The gene calls are TRBV20-1 and TRBJ2-1, with 9 bases identical to TRBD1. This CDR3 has 11 residues. Germline loops: CDR1 DFQATT, CDR2 SNEGSKA (reference sequence). CDR3 protein: CSGDRANEQFF. In nucleotides, the CDR3 is TGCAGCGGGGACAGGGCCAATGAGCAGTTCTTC.

The chain uses TRBV5-5 and TRBJ2-1, with 7 positions matching TRBD1. Unmatched junction bases numbered 7, after V lost 3 bases and J lost 1 base. CDR3 length: 16 amino acids. Per the germline V gene, CDR1 is SGHKS and CDR2 is YYEKEE (reference sequence). The CDR3 sequence is CASSSTTGRSYNEQFF. Written as DNA, the CDR3 is TGTGCCAGCAGCTCTACGACAGGGCGATCCTACAATGAGCAGTTCTTC.

The gene calls are TRBV11-3 and TRBJ1-1, with TRBD1 identical over 9 bases. The germline gives CDR1 SGHNT, CDR2 YENEEA. The CDR3 runs 15 residues. Trimming took 4 bases from V and 4 from J; bases not matched to a gene: 7. CDR3 amino acids: CASSSGTGYGTEAFF. The DNA for the CDR3 is TGTGCCAGCAGCTCCGGGACAGGGTATGGCACTGAAGCTTTCTTT.

A few counts support this clone. The V call is TRBV19, the J call TRBJ1-1; D not resolved. Trimming shortened V by 3 bases and J by 1 base, and 9 bases separated the two germline ends. Germline V gene lookup returns CDR1 LNHDA and CDR2 SQIVND (reference sequence). The CDR3 runs to 14 residues. The CDR3 protein is CASSITAQNTEAFF. CDR3 nucleotide sequence: TGTGCCAGTAGTATCACAGCCCAGAACACTGAAGCTTTCTTT.

V usage is TRBV9 and J usage is TRBJ1-3; D call uncertain. The germline V gene encodes CDR1 SGDLS and CDR2 YYNGEE. Trimming removed 1 base at V and 0 bases at J, with 5 bases between. This CDR3 comprises 14 residues. DNA for the CDR3: TGTGCCAGCAGCGTATCCTCCTCTGGAAACACCATATATTTT. Amino acids: CASSVSSSGNTIYF.

This sequence joins TRBV15 and TRBJ1-1, with 7 bases lining up with TRBD1. The CDR3 extends over 14 amino acids. Trimming took 3 bases from V and 4 from J; bases not matched to a gene: 5. In germline, CDR1 is LNHNV, CDR2 YYDKDF (reference sequence). The CDR3 region is CATSRANRGTEAFF. The CDR3 region has the DNA TGTGCCACCAGCAGGGCTAACAGGGGCACTGAAGCTTTCTTT.

This chain joins TRBV5-1 and TRBJ2-2; D ambiguous. With 1 base removed from V and 5 bases from J, the gap between germline ends came to 9 bases. The germline V gene encodes CDR1 SGHRS and CDR2 YFSETQ. This CDR3 is 14 amino acids long. The CDR3 region has the DNA TGCGCCAGCAGCTTGTATACTTGGACCGGGGAGCTGTTTTTT. Translation: CASSLYTWTGELFF.

The gene calls are TRBV28 and TRBJ1-3; a weak D match, TRBD1 (6 bases). The germline V gene encodes CDR1 MDHEN and CDR2 SYDVKM. This CDR3 spans 16 amino acids. Trimming removed 5 bases from V and 0 bases from J, with 14 bases in between. Here the CDR3 DNA reads TGTGCCAGCAGTCCTACAGGGCTTAACTCTGGAAACACCATATATTTT. Protein sequence: CASSPTGLNSGNTIYF. Using reference TRBV28 and TRBJ1-3 for the parts outside the CDR3, the full variable domain is DVKVTQSSRYLVKRTGEKVFLECVQDMDHENMFWYRQDPGLGLRLIYFSYDVKMKEKGDIPEGYSVSREKKERFSLILESASTNQTSMYLCASSPTGLNSGNTIYFGEGSWLTVV.

The chain couples TRBV6-5 to TRBJ2-7; 7 nucleotides line up with TRBD1. From germline, CDR1 is MNHEY and CDR2 SVGAGI. The CDR3 consists of 15 residues. The V and J ends lost 5 bases and 2 bases, in that order; junction bases with no gene match: 9. The CDR3 protein is CASSTGTAAPYEQYF. In DNA, the CDR3 is TGTGCCAGCAGTACTGGGACAGCCGCCCCCTACGAGCAGTACTTC.

A single count supports this clone. V and J are TRBV5-1 and TRBJ1-2; 7 bases are shared with TRBD1. V was clipped by 2 bases and J by 6 bases; unmatched bases: 4. The CDR3 is made up of 13 amino acids. CDR1 and CDR2 (germline): SGHRS, YFSETQ. This CDR3 is CASSFGRGDGYTF. The CDR3 nucleotides are TGCGCCAGCAGCTTTGGCAGGGGGGATGGCTACACCTTC.

The chain carries TRBV2 and TRBJ2-7; D might be TRBD1 (6 bases). CDR1 and CDR2 from the germline V gene are SNHLY and FYNNEI. V was shortened by 9 bases and J by 2 bases, with 11 bases between the two germline ends. This CDR3 has 12 amino acids. This CDR3 reads CASRDNAYEQYF. DNA of the CDR3: TGTGCCAGTCGGGACAATGCCTACGAGCAGTACTTC.

The genes are TRBV7-9 and TRBJ1-4; 11 bases fit TRBD1. The CDR3 is 15 residues long. Per germline, CDR1 SEHNR and CDR2 FQNEAQ (reference sequence). J gave up 8 bases and V 5 bases, and 7 bases lay outside the gene matches. The CDR3 sequence is CASSPGQGAGEKLFF. The CDR3 DNA is TGTGCCAGCAGCCCCGGACAGGGGGCGGGGGAAAAACTGTTTTTT.

The CDR3 here is CASLTGDNSPLHF. Written as DNA, the CDR3 is TGTGCCAGCCTCACAGGGGATAATTCACCCCTCCACTTT. The chain combines TRBV21-1 with TRBJ1-6; TRBD1, the table's D call, was not compared with the DNA. TRBV21-1 is tagged as a pseudogene. The length of the CDR3 is 13 residues.

The chain carries TRBV30 and TRBJ1-5, with a weak D call TRBD1 (5 bases). Germline CDR1 and CDR2: GTSNPN and SVGIG (reference sequence). Trimming stripped 0 bases from V and 0 bases from J, with 21 bases between. This CDR3 has 19 amino acids. CDR3 in DNA: TGTGCCTGGAGTGTTGGGTTCAATCGACGGGGGGATAGCAATCAGCCCCAGCATTTT. It encodes CAWSVGFNRRGDSNQPQHF.

This rearrangement joins TRBV18 to TRBJ2-3; TRBD2 agrees at 9 bases. This CDR3 contains 17 residues. V was clipped by 6 bases and J by 4 bases; unmatched bases: 14. CDR1 is KGHSH, CDR2 LQKENI, per germline. The CDR3 sequence: CASSTLSPGTSPDTQYF. The CDR3 DNA sequence: TGTGCCAGCTCCACTCTCTCCCCCGGGACTAGCCCAGATACGCAGTATTTT.

V is TRBV19 and J is TRBJ2-3; 12 bases fit TRBD2. Germline CDR1 is LNHDA and CDR2 is SQIVND (reference sequence). CDR3 size: 16 residues. V shed 5 bases and J 6 bases; nucleotides not matched to a gene: 9. The CDR3 loop is CASSSRLAGAPDTQYF. In nucleotides, the CDR3 is TGTGCCAGTAGTTCACGACTAGCGGGGGCCCCGGATACGCAGTATTTT.

The J gene is TRBJ2-5, the V gene TRBV5-1, with D possibly being TRBD2 (6 bases). CDR1 is SGHRS, CDR2 YFSETQ, per germline. Trimming stripped 0 bases from V and 5 bases from J, with 11 bases between. The length of the CDR3 is 14 residues. The DNA of the CDR3 is TGCGCCAGCAGCTTGGCACTAGCTGGGGAGACCCAGTACTTC. It encodes CASSLALAGETQYF.

The chain links TRBV4-2 to TRBJ1-6; TRBD1 might be the D (5 bases). The germline V and J ends were trimmed by 4 bases and 5 bases, with 12 bases remaining between them. CDR3 length equals 15 residues. The germline V gene has CDR1 LGHNA and CDR2 YNFKEQ. The CDR3: CASSLDSENNSPLHF. The CDR3 bases are TGTGCCAGCAGCCTTGACAGCGAGAATAATTCACCCCTCCACTTT.

The chain couples TRBV20-1 to TRBJ2-3, with 13 bases lining up with TRBD2. J lost 3 bases, V lost 3 bases, and 6 bases had no gene match. Germline V CDR1 and CDR2: DFQATT, SNEGSKA (reference sequence). The CDR3 has 16 amino acids. The CDR3 region has the DNA TGCAGTGCTAGTGAGAGACTAGCGGGGGGAACAGATACGCAGTATTTT. Encoded protein: CSASERLAGGTDTQYF.

J is TRBJ2-2 and V is TRBV9; D possibly corresponds to TRBD1 (6 bases). Germline CDR1 SGDLS, CDR2 YYNGEE. The CDR3 covers 16 residues. Trimming stripped 4 bases from V and 6 bases from J, with 19 bases between. The CDR3 nucleotides read TGTGCCAGCAGCCCTTCCGCAGGGGTAGAATCCGGGGAGCTGTTTTTT. It specifies CASSPSAGVESGELFF.

V usage is TRBV13 and J usage is TRBJ1-1; possible D gene TRBD1, 6 bases. There are 15 residues in the CDR3. Trimming took off 2 bases at V and 0 bases at J, with 10 bases between the two ends. The V gene's germline CDR1 is PRHDT and CDR2 FYEKMQ (reference sequence). DNA of the CDR3: TGTGCCAGCAGCTTAACCCAGGGGATGAACACTGAAGCTTTCTTT. It encodes CASSLTQGMNTEAFF.

The chain combines TRBV6-5 with TRBJ2-1, with 10 nucleotides matching TRBD2. This CDR3 contains 15 residues. V dropped 2 bases and J dropped 11; count of bases not matched to a gene: 9. Germline loops: CDR1 MNHEY, CDR2 SVGAGI. The chain's CDR3 is CASSYGLAGVGKQFF. CDR3 coding DNA: TGTGCCAGCAGTTACGGCCTAGCGGGGGTAGGTAAGCAGTTCTTC.

V usage is TRBV18 and J usage is TRBJ2-3, with TRBD2 matching 10 bases. V shed 5 bases and J 1 base; nucleotides not matched to a gene: 12. This CDR3 contains 18 residues. The germline V gene has CDR1 KGHSH and CDR2 LQKENI. CDR3 nucleotide sequence: TGTGCCAGCTCATCGGGAGCCACTAGCGGGATTCGCACAGATACGCAGTATTTT. Protein product: CASSSGATSGIRTDTQYF.

The chain is built from TRBV6-2 or TRBV6-3 and TRBJ2-3; 11 bases line up with TRBD2. Germline CDR1 reads MNHEY; CDR2 reads SVGEGT. V was clipped by 2 bases and J by 3 bases; unmatched bases: 7. This CDR3 region has 17 residues. The DNA of the CDR3 is TGTGCCAGCAGTTACAGACTAGCGGGATTTTTTACAGATACGCAGTATTTT. Encoded protein: CASSYRLAGFFTDTQYF.

This sequence joins TRBV5-1 and TRBJ1-1; no definite D call. V lost 0 bases, J lost 1 base, and 7 bases lay in between. Germline assignment: CDR1 SGHRS and CDR2 YFSETQ. The CDR3 contains 14 residues. CDR3 nucleotides: TGCGCCAGCAGCTTGGGGGCCCAGAACACTGAAGCTTTCTTT. Translated, it gives CASSLGAQNTEAFF.

V usage is TRBV12-3 or TRBV12-4 and J usage is TRBJ1-5; D is possibly TRBD1 (5 bases). The CDR3 extends over 13 amino acids. Trimming pared 10 bases from V and 2 bases from J, leaving 12 bases between. CDR3 region: CATSWGGNQPQHF. CDR3 nucleotides: TGTGCCACCTCATGGGGGGGCAATCAGCCCCAGCATTTT.

This clone was detected a few times. V usage is TRBV2 and J usage is TRBJ1-1, with D tentatively TRBD1 (6 bases). The CDR3 extends over 11 amino acids. Trimming took off 6 bases at V and 7 bases at J, with 9 bases between the two ends. In germline, CDR1 is SNHLY, CDR2 FYNNEI. CDR3 bases: TGTGCCAGCAGCGGACAGATTGAAGCTTTCTTT. Its protein product is CASSGQIEAFF.